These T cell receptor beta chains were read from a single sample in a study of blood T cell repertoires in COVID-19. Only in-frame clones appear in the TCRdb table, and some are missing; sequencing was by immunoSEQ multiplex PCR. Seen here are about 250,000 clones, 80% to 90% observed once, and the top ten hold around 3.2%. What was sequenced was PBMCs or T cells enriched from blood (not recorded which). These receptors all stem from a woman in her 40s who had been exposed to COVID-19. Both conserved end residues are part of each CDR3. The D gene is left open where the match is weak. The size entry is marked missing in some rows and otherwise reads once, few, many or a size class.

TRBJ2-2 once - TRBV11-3 TGTGCCAGCAGCTTATCCAGGGAGAACACCGGGGAGCTGTTTTTT CASSLSRENTGELFF
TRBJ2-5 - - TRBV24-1 TGTGCCACCAGTTGGGAGGGGGGGACCCAGTACTTC CATSWEGGTQYF
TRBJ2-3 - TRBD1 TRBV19 TGTGCCAGTAGTAAACCCGGGACAGGGTATAGGGATACGCAGTATTTT CASSKPGTGYRDTQYF
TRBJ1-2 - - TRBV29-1 TGCAGCGTAGGAGTACTTAACTATGGCTACACCTTC CSVGVLNYGYTF
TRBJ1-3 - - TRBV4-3 TGCGCCAGCAGCCAAGATTGGACAGCCTCTGGAAACACCATATATTTT CASSQDWTASGNTIYF
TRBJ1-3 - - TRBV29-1 TGCAGCGTTGATGAAGACAAAGGAAACACCATATATTTT CSVDEDKGNTIYF
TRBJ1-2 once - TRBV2 TGTGCCAGCTCGAAGGGGTTTGGAGACTATGGCTACACCTTC CASSKGFGDYGYTF
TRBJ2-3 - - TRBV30 TGTGCCTGGAACCCCCCTCGGGGGTGGGATACGCAGTATTTT CAWNPPRGWDTQYF
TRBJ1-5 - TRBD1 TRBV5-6 TGTGCCAGCAAAAGGACAGGTGGGGATCAGCCCCAGCATTTT CASKRTGGDQPQHF
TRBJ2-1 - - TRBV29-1 TGCAGCGTTGGGCAGGGTTGGGGCAATGAGCAGTTCTTC CSVGQGWGNEQFF
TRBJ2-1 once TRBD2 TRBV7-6 TGTGCCAGCAGCCCTACTAGCGGGAGTTACCCCAATGAGCAGTTCTTC CASSPTSGSYPNEQFF
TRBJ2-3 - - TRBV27 TGTGCCAGCAGAAATCTCTCCATTAAACGGGCTAGCGTAAAAGATACGCAGTATTTT CASRNLSIKRASVKDTQYF
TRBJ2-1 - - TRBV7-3 TGTGCCAGCAGCTACCTCGGGGGGCCCGATGAGCAGTTCTTC CASSYLGGPDEQFF
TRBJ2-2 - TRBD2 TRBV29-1 TGCAGCGGAGCGACTAGCGGGAGAGCGAACACCGGGGAGCTGTTTTTT CSGATSGRANTGELFF
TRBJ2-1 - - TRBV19 TGTGCCAGTAGTATAGACCGGAGGACCTTGTCGTCCTACAATGAGCAGTTCTTC CASSIDRRTLSSYNEQFF
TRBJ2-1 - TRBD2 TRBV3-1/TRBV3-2 TGTGCCAGCAGCCAATATAGCGGGGGGGCTGGTGAGCAGTTCTTC CASSQYSGGAGEQFF
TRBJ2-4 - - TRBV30 TGTGCCTGGCAGGGGTGGGTAAACATTCAGTACTTC CAWQGWVNIQYF
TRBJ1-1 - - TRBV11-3 TGTGCCAGCAGCTTAGGTCCGGGGAACACTGAAGCTTTCTTT CASSLGPGNTEAFF
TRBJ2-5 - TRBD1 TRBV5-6 TGTGCCAGCAGCGATGGGACAGGGGGCTGGGAGTATGAGACCCAGTACTTC CASSDGTGGWEYETQYF
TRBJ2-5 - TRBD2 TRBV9 TGTGCCAGCAGCCCCCGGACTAGCGGGAGTTTATCAGAGACCCAGTACTTC CASSPRTSGSLSETQYF
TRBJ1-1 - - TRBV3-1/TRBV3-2 TGTGCCAGCAGCCTGAGGTTGGTGAACACTGAAGCTTTCTTT CASSLRLVNTEAFF
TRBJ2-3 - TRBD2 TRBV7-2 TGTGCCAGCAGTCTAGCGGGAGGGCCTTTCCATACGCAGTATTTT CASSLAGGPFHTQYF
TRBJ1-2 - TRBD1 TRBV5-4 TGTGCCAGCAGCTTGGTGACAGGGGGCGAAGGCTACACCTTC CASSLVTGGEGYTF
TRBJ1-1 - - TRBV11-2 TGTGCCAGCAGCCCCCCGGGTCATCCCCCTGAAGCTTTCTTT CASSPPGHPPEAFF
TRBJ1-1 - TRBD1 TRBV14 TGTGCCAGCAGCCGCCGGACAGGGCCAGGAGCTTTCTTT CASSRRTGPGAFF
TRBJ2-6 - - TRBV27 TGTGCCAGCAGTTTATTCCGCTCTGGGGCCAACGTCCTGACTTTC CASSLFRSGANVLTF
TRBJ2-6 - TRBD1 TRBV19 TGTGCCAGTAGTCCTGGGACAGCTGGGGCCAACGTCCTGACTTTC CASSPGTAGANVLTF
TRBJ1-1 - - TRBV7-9 TGTGCCAGCAGCTTAGTCGGGGGGGTCACTGAAGCTTTCTTT CASSLVGGVTEAFF